What follows is one T cell receptor beta chain and its context. What it binds is unknown. This record comes from a study of T cell responses to AZD1222 COVID-19 vaccine. The study's findings and limits: Per reports, nearly half of all spike-specific TCRs target regions that are unmutated in variants. Regions 160-218 and 743-854 dominated among vaccine-associated CD4 TCRs spanning spike. Donor demographics were predominantly white British with a female majority; clonal diversity may be underestimated. Repertoire samples came only from after the peak T cell response.

The CDR3 covers 13 residues. V gave up 6 bases and J gave up 3 bases; unmatched junction bases: 2. Germline CDR1 MDHEN, CDR2 SYDVKM. This table comes from immunoSEQ multiplex PCR, and its TCRdb copy is limited to in-frame clones, with some not included. Of about 90,000 clones in the sample, approximately 88% were seen once. This receptor was taken from an adult in good health. The chain joins TRBV28 to TRBJ1-2, with TRBD1 matching 9 bases. The specimen was peripheral blood, collected on day 0 of AZD1222 vaccination. The DNA for the CDR3 is TGTGCCAGCAGAAGACAGGGGGACTATGGCTACACCTTC. Protein: CASRRQGDYGYTF.